This TCR beta chain was profiled in a study of blood T cell repertoires in COVID-19. On the study more broadly: Samples came from the United States, Italy and Spain, spanning acute and convalescent COVID-19. Nucleic acid was either cDNA or gDNA, and it came from T cells, B-cell-depleted T cells, or PBMCs.

V dropped 5 bases and J dropped 10 bases, with 11 bases sitting between them. This CDR3 is built from 12 residues. In the original processing: Cell counts per sample came from amplifying reference gene primers. TCRdb's table, derived via immunoSEQ multiplex PCR, lists solely in-frame clones and lacks some. The V and J calls and clone size are taken from that table; D and trimming were inferred from the DNA. The data show fewer than 110,000 clones, around 87% seen once. The V gene is TRBV12-3 or TRBV12-4, the J gene TRBJ1-4; D might be TRBD1 (5 bases). The source is a young woman with acute or convalescent COVID-19. The sequenced sample was peripheral blood. The CDR3 bases are TGTGCCAGCAGTCCGGGGGAGCGAAAACTGTTTTTT. This codes for CASSPGERKLFF.